The entry below gives a single T cell receptor (beta chain) sequence along with its context. The antigen is undetermined. The source of the sample is a study of STAT3 mutations in large granular lymphocyte leukemia. Whole-study findings and limits: Some patients had persisting codominant clonotypes that could mask small clones. At least one immunodominant TCR beta clonotype appeared in every T-cell large granular lymphocyte leukemia patient. Clonal expansion was inferred from other time points because no sample existed at each clone's first appearance.

Sequenced by immunoSEQ multiplex PCR; TCRdb stores in-frame clones only, minus some. The sample lists tens of thousands of clones, roughly three quarters occurring once. Sequenced input: PBMCs. The source is a human donor with T large granular lymphocyte leukemia. Some clones in this sample may be carry-over from other donors' samples.

CDR3 DNA sequence: TGTGCCAGCAGTTTTAGTCTTACCGGGACAGGGTATAACGAGCAGTACTTC. This translates into CASSFSLTGTGYNEQYF. J is TRBJ2-7 and V is TRBV28; 9 positions agree with TRBD1. Trimming at V came to 3 bases and at J to 5 bases, leaving 14 bases not matched to a gene. This CDR3 is 17 amino acids long. Germline values: CDR1 MDHEN, CDR2 SYDVKM.